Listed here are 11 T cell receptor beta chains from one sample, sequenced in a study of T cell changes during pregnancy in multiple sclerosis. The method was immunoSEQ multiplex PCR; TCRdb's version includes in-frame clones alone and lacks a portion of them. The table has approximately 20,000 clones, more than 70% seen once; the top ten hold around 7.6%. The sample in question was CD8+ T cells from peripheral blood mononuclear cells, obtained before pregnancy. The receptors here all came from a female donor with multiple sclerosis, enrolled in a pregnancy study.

The CDR3 region has the DNA TGCGCCAGCAGCCAAGATGGCCCCGACGGGAGCTATGGCTACACCTTC. This translates into CASSQDGPDGSYGYTF. The chain employs TRBV4-1 and TRBJ1-2; D uncertain. CDR3 size: 16 residues. Trimming removed 0 bases at V and 4 bases at J, with 15 bases between. Germline V lookup: CDR1 MGHRA, CDR2 YSYEKL.

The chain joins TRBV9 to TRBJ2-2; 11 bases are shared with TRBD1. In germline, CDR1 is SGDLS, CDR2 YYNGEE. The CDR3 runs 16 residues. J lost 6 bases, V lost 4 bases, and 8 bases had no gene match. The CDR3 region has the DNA TGTGCCAGCAGCCATACGACGGGACAGGGGGCCGGGGAGCTGTTTTTT. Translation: CASSHTTGQGAGELFF.

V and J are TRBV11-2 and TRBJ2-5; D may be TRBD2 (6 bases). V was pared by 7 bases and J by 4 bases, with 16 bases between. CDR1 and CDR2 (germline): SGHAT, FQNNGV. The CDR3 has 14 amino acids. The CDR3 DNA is TGTGCCAGCACCAGTCAGCGGGCGGGAGAGACCCAGTACTTC. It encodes CASTSQRAGETQYF.

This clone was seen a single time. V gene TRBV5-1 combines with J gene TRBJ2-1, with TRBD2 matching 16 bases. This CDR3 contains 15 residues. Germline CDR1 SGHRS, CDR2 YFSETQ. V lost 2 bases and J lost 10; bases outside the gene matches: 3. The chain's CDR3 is CASSFGTSGRGEQFF. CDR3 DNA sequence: TGCGCCAGCAGCTTCGGGACTAGCGGGAGGGGAGAGCAGTTCTTC. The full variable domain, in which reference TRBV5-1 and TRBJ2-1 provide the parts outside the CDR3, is KAGVTQTPRYLIKTRGQQVTLSCSPISGHRSVSWYQQTPGQGLQFLFEYFSETQRNKGNFPGRFSGRQFSNSRSEMNVSTLELGDSALYLCASSFGTSGRGEQFFGPGTRLTVL.

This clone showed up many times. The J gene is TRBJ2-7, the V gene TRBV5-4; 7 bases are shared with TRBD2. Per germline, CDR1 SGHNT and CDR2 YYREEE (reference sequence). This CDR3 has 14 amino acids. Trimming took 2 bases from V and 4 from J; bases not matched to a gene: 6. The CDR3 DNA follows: TGTGCCAGCAGCTTAGGGCTAGCGGAGTACGAGCAGTACTTC. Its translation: CASSLGLAEYEQYF.

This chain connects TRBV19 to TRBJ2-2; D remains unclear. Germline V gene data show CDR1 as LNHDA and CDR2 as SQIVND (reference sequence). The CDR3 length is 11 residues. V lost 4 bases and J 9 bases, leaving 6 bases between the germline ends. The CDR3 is CASSNGWELFF. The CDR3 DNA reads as TGTGCCAGTAGTAACGGGTGGGAGCTGTTTTTT.

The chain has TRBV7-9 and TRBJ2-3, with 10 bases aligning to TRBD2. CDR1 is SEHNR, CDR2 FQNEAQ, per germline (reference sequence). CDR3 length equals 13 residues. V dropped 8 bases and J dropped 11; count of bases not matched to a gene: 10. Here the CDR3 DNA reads TGTGCCAGCGGCAATAGCGGGGGGAAGGGGCAGTATTTT. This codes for CASGNSGGKGQYF.

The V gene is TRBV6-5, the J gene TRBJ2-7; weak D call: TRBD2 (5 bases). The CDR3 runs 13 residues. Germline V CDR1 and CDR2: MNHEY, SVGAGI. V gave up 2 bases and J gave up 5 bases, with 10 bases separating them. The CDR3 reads CASSYGELNEQYF. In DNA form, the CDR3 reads TGTGCCAGCAGTTACGGGGAGTTGAACGAGCAGTACTTC.

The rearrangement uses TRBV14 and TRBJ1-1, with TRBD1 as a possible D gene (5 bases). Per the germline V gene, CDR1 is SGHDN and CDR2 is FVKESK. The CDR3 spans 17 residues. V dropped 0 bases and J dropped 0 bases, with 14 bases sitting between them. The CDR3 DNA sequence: TGTGCCAGCAGCCAAGAGTGGGGGGGAACTTTGAACACTGAAGCTTTCTTT. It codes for CASSQEWGGTLNTEAFF.

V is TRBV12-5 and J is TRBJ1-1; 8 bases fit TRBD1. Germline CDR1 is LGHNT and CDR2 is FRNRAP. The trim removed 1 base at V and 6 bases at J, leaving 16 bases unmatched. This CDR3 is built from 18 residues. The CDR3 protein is CASGLAWDRRQGIAEAFF. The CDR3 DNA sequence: TGTGCTAGTGGTTTGGCTTGGGACAGGCGGCAGGGGATCGCTGAAGCTTTCTTT.

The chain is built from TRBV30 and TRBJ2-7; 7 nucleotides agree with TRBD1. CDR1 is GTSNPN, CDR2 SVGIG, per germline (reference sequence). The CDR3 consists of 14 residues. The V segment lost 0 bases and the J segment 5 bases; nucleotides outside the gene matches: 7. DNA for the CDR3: TGTGCCTGGAGTGTACGGACAGGATTGGACGAGCAGTACTTC. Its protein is CAWSVRTGLDEQYF.